Listed below are T cell receptor beta chains from one sample, sequenced in a study of identical twins. TCRdb re-called the 5' RACE reads with MiXCR, one entry per CDR3 protein. The table records 1.5 million to 2 million distinct CDR3 sequences, more than 30% of them present only once. Sequencing used cord blood. These TCRs come from a newborn girl in good health. Both conserved end residues are part of each CDR3. The order of the fields is V gene, CDR3 length, J gene, clone size, D gene, CDR3 protein, CDR3 DNA. D genes are given only for firm matches. The size field is filled for only some rows; it gives once, few, many or a size class.

v_call: TRBV14
cdr3_length: 11
j_call: TRBJ2-4
clone_size: -
d_call: -
cdr3_aa: CSSSQDNIRYF
cdr3_nt: TGTTCCAGCAGCCAAGACAACATTCGGTACTTC

v_call: TRBV25-1
cdr3_length: 16
j_call: TRBJ2-7
clone_size: -
d_call: TRBD2
cdr3_aa: CASSEFETSGNNEQYF
cdr3_nt: TGTGCCAGCAGTGAATTTGAGACTAGCGGCAACAATGAGCAGTACTTC

v_call: TRBV19
cdr3_length: 14
j_call: TRBJ2-7
clone_size: -
d_call: TRBD1
cdr3_aa: CASADWDRGPEQYF
cdr3_nt: TGTGCCAGCGCCGATTGGGACAGGGGGCCCGAGCAGTACTTC

v_call: TRBV10-3
cdr3_length: 14
j_call: TRBJ1-4
clone_size: -
d_call: -
cdr3_aa: CASGRDGYNEKLFF
cdr3_nt: TGTGCCTCCGGCCGGGACGGCTATAATGAAAAACTGTTTTTT

v_call: TRBV4-2
cdr3_length: 15
j_call: TRBJ1-1
clone_size: -
d_call: -
cdr3_aa: CASSQDPQENTEAFF
cdr3_nt: TGTGCCAGCAGCCAAGATCCACAGGAGAACACTGAAGCTTTCTTT

v_call: TRBV27
cdr3_length: 15
j_call: TRBJ2-2
clone_size: -
d_call: TRBD2
cdr3_aa: CASSPRLAHTGELFF
cdr3_nt: TGTGCCAGCAGTCCCAGACTAGCCCACACCGGGGAGCTGTTTTTT

v_call: TRBV4-2
cdr3_length: 16
j_call: TRBJ2-1
clone_size: -
d_call: TRBD2
cdr3_aa: CASSQDRSGRGYEQFF
cdr3_nt: TGTGCCAGCAGCCAAGATCGAAGCGGGAGGGGGTACGAGCAGTTCTTC

v_call: TRBV29-1
cdr3_length: 12
j_call: TRBJ2-7
clone_size: many
d_call: -
cdr3_aa: CSVEDLSYEQYF
cdr3_nt: TGCAGCGTTGAAGATCTATCGTACGAGCAGTACTTC

v_call: TRBV24-1
cdr3_length: 15
j_call: TRBJ2-5
clone_size: few
d_call: -
cdr3_aa: CATSAAGPLEETQYF
cdr3_nt: TGTGCCACCAGTGCCGCCGGCCCCTTAGAAGAGACCCAGTACTTC

v_call: TRBV21-1
cdr3_length: 14
j_call: TRBJ2-7
clone_size: -
d_call: -
cdr3_aa: CASSSGDRGLEQYF
cdr3_nt: TGTGCCAGCAGCAGTGGGGACAGGGGGCTGGAGCAGTACTTC

v_call: TRBV7-2
cdr3_length: 14
j_call: TRBJ2-5
clone_size: -
d_call: TRBD2
cdr3_aa: CASSLAGLPQTQYF
cdr3_nt: TGTGCCAGCAGCTTGGCGGGACTACCCCAGACCCAGTACTTC

v_call: TRBV7-2
cdr3_length: 13
j_call: TRBJ2-1
clone_size: few
d_call: -
cdr3_aa: CASSLAATSEQFF
cdr3_nt: TGTGCCAGCAGCTTAGCAGCCACCAGTGAGCAGTTCTTC

v_call: TRBV5-1
cdr3_length: 16
j_call: TRBJ2-1
clone_size: many
d_call: TRBD2
cdr3_aa: CASSSSGSRSYNEQFF
cdr3_nt: TGCGCCAGCAGCTCTAGCGGGAGTCGATCCTACAATGAGCAGTTCTTC

v_call: TRBV5-1
cdr3_length: 14
j_call: TRBJ2-5
clone_size: -
d_call: -
cdr3_aa: CASNFGRPGETQYF
cdr3_nt: TGCGCCAGCAACTTCGGACGGCCCGGGGAGACCCAGTACTTC

v_call: TRBV19
cdr3_length: 15
j_call: TRBJ1-6
clone_size: few
d_call: TRBD1
cdr3_aa: CATSRDRGHNSPLHF
cdr3_nt: TGTGCAACGAGCCGGGACAGGGGCCATAATTCACCCCTCCACTTT

v_call: TRBV4-2
cdr3_length: 14
j_call: TRBJ1-2
clone_size: few
d_call: -
cdr3_aa: CASSQLVEVDGYTF
cdr3_nt: TGTGCCAGCAGCCAATTAGTGGAGGTGGATGGCTACACCTTC

v_call: TRBV20-1
cdr3_length: 13
j_call: TRBJ2-7
clone_size: few
d_call: -
cdr3_aa: CSASLMGGYEQYF
cdr3_nt: TGCAGTGCCTCCTTAATGGGCGGCTACGAGCAGTACTTC

v_call: TRBV20-1
cdr3_length: 15
j_call: TRBJ2-3
clone_size: -
d_call: TRBD1
cdr3_aa: CSARGRDRGTDTQYF
cdr3_nt: TGCAGTGCTAGGGGTCGGGACAGGGGCACAGATACGCAGTATTTT

v_call: TRBV3-1
cdr3_length: 15
j_call: TRBJ1-1
clone_size: few
d_call: -
cdr3_aa: CASSQPMDRGTEAFF
cdr3_nt: TGTGCCAGCAGCCAACCCATGGACAGAGGCACTGAAGCTTTCTTT

v_call: TRBV4-2
cdr3_length: 13
j_call: TRBJ2-1
clone_size: -
d_call: TRBD2
cdr3_aa: CATTSGAGNEQFF
cdr3_nt: TGTGCCACGACTAGCGGGGCAGGCAATGAGCAGTTCTTC